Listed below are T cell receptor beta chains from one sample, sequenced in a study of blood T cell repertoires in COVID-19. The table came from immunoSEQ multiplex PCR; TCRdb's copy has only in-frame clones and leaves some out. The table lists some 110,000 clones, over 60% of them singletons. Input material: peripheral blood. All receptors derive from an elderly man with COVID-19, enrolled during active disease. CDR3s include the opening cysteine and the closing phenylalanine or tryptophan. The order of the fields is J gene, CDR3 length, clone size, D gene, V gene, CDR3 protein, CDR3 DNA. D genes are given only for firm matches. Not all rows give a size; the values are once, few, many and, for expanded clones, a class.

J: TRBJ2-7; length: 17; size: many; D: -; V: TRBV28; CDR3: CASSNLSRRLFSYEQYF; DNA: TGTGCCAGCTCCAACCTTAGCCGTAGGTTGTTCTCCTACGAGCAGTACTTC
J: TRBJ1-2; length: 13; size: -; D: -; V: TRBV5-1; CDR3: CASSLAGNYGYTF; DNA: TGCGCCAGCAGCTTGGCGGGTAACTATGGCTACACCTTC
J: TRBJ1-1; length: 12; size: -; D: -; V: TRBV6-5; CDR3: CASRGQRAEAFF; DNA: TGTGCCAGCCGAGGCCAGCGGGCTGAAGCTTTCTTT
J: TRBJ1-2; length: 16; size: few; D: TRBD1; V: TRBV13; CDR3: CASSLAETGGNYGYTF; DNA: TGTGCCAGCAGCTTAGCTGAGACAGGGGGCAACTATGGCTACACCTTC
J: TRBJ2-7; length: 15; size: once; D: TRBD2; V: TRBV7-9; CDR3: CASSLLERETHEQYF; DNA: TGTGCCAGCAGCTTATTGGAGCGGGAGACCCACGAGCAGTACTTC
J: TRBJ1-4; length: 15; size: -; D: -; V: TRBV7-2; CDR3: CASSDSGLSNEKLFF; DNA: TGTGCCAGCAGCGACTCGGGACTCAGCAATGAAAAACTGTTTTTT
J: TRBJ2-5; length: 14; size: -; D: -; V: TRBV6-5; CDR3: CASSYSYSQETQYF; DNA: TGTGCCAGCAGTTACTCCTACAGCCAAGAGACCCAGTACTTC
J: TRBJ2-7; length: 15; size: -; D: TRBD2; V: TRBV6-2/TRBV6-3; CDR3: CASSRLAGSLREQYF; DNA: TGTGCCAGCAGTCGACTAGCGGGAAGCCTCCGCGAGCAGTACTTC
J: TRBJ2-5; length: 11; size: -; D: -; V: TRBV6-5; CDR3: CASSSALDQYF; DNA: TGTGCCAGCAGTTCTGCACTAGACCAGTACTTC
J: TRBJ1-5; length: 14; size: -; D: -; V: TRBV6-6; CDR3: CASSGGLRDQPQHF; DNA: TGTGCCAGCAGTGGGGGACTCCGGGACCAGCCCCAGCATTTT
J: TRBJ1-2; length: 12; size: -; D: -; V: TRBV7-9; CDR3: CASSLEASGYTF; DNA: TGTGCCAGCAGCCTCGAAGCGAGTGGCTACACCTTC
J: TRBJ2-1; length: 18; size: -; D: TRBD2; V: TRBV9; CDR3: CASSVGTSGRGGYNEQFF; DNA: TGTGCCAGCAGCGTAGGGACTAGCGGGAGAGGTGGATACAATGAGCAGTTCTTC
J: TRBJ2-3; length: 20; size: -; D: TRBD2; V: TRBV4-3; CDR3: CASSQEMAPTSDRGTDTQYF; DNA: TGCGCCAGCAGCCAAGAGATGGCCCCGACTAGCGATCGCGGCACAGATACGCAGTATTTT
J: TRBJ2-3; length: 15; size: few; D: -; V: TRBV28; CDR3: CASSTLGGVGDTQYF; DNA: TGTGCCAGCAGTACCCTAGGGGGAGTAGGCGATACGCAGTATTTT
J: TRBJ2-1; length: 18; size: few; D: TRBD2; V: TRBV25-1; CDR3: CASSGGTSGRPSYNEQFF; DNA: TGTGCCAGCAGTGGAGGGACTAGCGGGAGACCGTCCTACAATGAGCAGTTCTTC
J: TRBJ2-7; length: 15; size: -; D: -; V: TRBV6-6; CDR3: CASSYIIGGGYEQYF; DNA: TGTGCCAGCAGTTATATAATCGGGGGTGGCTACGAGCAGTACTTC
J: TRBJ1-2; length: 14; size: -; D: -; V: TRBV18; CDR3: CASSSATDNYGYTF; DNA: TGTGCCAGCTCCTCAGCGACAGATAACTATGGCTACACCTTC
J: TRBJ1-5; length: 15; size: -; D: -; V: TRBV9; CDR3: CASSVGSGWNQPQHF; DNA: TGTGCCAGCAGCGTAGGATCGGGGTGGAATCAGCCCCAGCATTTT
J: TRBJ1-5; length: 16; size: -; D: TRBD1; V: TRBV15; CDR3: CATSRGGQGLNQPQHF; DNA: TGTGCCACCAGCAGAGGCGGACAGGGCCTCAATCAGCCCCAGCATTTT
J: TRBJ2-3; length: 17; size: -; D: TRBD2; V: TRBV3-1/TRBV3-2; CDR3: CASSLNLAGGRTDTQYF; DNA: TGTGCCAGCAGCCTTAATCTAGCGGGAGGTAGGACAGATACGCAGTATTTT
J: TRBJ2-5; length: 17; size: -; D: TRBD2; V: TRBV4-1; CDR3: CASSQGGLAGGGETQYF; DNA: TGCGCCAGCAGCCAAGGGGGACTAGCGGGAGGAGGGGAGACCCAGTACTTC
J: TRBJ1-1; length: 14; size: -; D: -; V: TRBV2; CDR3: CASSRPHGDTEAFF; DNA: TGTGCCAGCAGTCGGCCCCACGGAGACACTGAAGCTTTCTTT
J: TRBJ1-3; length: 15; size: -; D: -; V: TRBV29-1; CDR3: CSVVGGAVGGNTIYF; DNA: TGCAGCGTTGTGGGGGGGGCAGTTGGTGGAAACACCATATATTTT
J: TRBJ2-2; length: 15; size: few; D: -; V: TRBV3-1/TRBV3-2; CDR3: CASSLEIGLTWELFF; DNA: TGTGCCAGCAGCTTGGAGATAGGCTTGACCTGGGAGCTGTTTTTT
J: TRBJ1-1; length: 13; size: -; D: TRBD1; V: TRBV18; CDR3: CASSRDRNTEAFF; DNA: TGTGCCAGCTCGAGGGACAGGAACACTGAAGCTTTCTTT
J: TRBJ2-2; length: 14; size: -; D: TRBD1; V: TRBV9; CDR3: CASSSDRGTGELFF; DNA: TGTGCCAGCAGCTCGGACAGGGGCACCGGGGAGCTGTTTTTT
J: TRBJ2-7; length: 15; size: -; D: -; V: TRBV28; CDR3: CAIGSGDRAAYEQYF; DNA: TGTGCCATCGGGAGCGGTGACAGGGCCGCCTACGAGCAGTACTTC
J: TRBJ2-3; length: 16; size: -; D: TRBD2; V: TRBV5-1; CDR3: CASQLVAGGYTDTQYF; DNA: TGCGCCAGCCAACTAGTGGCGGGAGGATACACAGATACGCAGTATTTT
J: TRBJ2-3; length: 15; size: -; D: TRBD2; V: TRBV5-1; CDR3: CASSWAGGGPDTQYF; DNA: TGCGCCAGCAGCTGGGCGGGAGGAGGGCCAGATACGCAGTATTTT
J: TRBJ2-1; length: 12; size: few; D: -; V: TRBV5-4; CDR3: CASSLGVNEQFF; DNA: TGTGCCAGCAGCTTAGGGGTAAATGAGCAGTTCTTC
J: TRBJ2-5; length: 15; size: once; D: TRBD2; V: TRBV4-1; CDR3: CASSQVIAGWKTQYF; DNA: TGCGCCAGCAGCCAAGTTATAGCGGGGTGGAAGACCCAGTACTTC